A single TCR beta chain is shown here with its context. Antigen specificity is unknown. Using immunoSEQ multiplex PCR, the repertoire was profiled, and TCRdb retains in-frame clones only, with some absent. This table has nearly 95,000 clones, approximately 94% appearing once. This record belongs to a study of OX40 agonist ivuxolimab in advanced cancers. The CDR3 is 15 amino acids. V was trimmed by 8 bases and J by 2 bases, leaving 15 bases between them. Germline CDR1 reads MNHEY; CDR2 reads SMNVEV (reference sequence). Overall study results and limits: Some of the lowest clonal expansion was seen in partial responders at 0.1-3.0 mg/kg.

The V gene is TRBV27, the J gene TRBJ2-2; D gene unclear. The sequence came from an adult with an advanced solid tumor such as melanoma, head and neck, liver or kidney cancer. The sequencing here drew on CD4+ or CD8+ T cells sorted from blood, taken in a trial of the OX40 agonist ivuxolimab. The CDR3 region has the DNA TGTGCCAGCGGTAAGGGTTTCCTCAACACCGGGGAGCTGTTTTTT. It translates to CASGKGFLNTGELFF.